This TCR beta chain was captured in a study of human T cells and chemical hapten exposure. Looking at the study overall: For sensitization, 2% DPC was applied to a 2 cm by 2 cm patch of upper inner arm skin.

This clonotype appeared many times. Its target is not known. This CDR3 is 15 amino acids long. Trimming took 1 base from V and 9 from J; bases not matched to a gene: 8. CDR1 and CDR2 from the germline V gene are MNHEY and SMNVEV (reference sequence). Study-level results: Positive correlation was observed between PT1 expanded TCR counts and patch test score.

In the library, unique molecular identifiers were attached to individual cDNA molecules. Each CDR3 protein gets one entry after TCRdb re-called the RACE reads with MiXCR. Of tens of thousands of distinct CDR3 sequences in the sample, almost 6% were seen once. Time point indicated: patch test 3, about 24 weeks after DPC sensitization. Treatment reported: therapeutic diphenylcyclopropenone sensitization with weekly scalp DPC. Prior to application of each patch test, blood was drawn. Here the sequenced sample was whole blood, taken in connection with sensitization to the hapten diphenylcyclopropenone (DPC). The genes are TRBV27 and TRBJ1-4; TRBD1 matches at 7 bases. The receptor was isolated from a man under 40 with alopecia areata. Some clones in this sample may be carry-over from other donors' samples. CDR3 nucleotide sequence: TGTGCCAGCAGTTTATTGAGGGGGCAGGGTCAAAAACTGTTTTTT. It yields the protein CASSLLRGQGQKLFF.